One and the same sample provided the 20 T cell receptor beta chains below, sequenced in a study of cytomegalovirus exposure and HLA in healthy donors. Primers included in the PCR were 60 Vbeta and 13 Jbeta primers. Generated by immunoSEQ multiplex PCR, the TCRdb table keeps only in-frame clones and is missing some. The listing records about 130,000 clones. The specimen sequenced was PBMCs. Receptor source: a man aged 18-30 years in good health and CMV-seronegative.

The rearrangement uses TRBV19 and TRBJ2-3, with D perhaps matching TRBD2 (6 bases). The CDR3 totals 15 residues. Germline-derived CDR1 and CDR2 are LNHDA and SQIVND (reference sequence). The V end was cut by 4 bases, the J end by 2 bases, with 13 bases between. CDR3 sequence: CASSKEPGATDTQYF. Written as DNA, the CDR3 is TGTGCCAGTAGTAAAGAGCCGGGAGCCACAGATACGCAGTATTTT.

The V gene is TRBV28, the J gene TRBJ2-7, with a weak D call TRBD2 (6 bases). V was pared by 6 bases and J by 7 bases, with 28 bases between. There are 17 residues in the CDR3. Germline assignment: CDR1 MDHEN and CDR2 SYDVKM. In nucleotides, the CDR3 is TGTGCCAGCAGCGTCAATTACCGGGACTGGGAATTAGTGGAGCAGTACTTC. Residues: CASSVNYRDWELVEQYF.

The chain joins TRBV5-1 to TRBJ2-5, with D possibly matching TRBD1 (6 bases). The CDR3 has 14 amino acids. In germline, CDR1 is SGHRS, CDR2 YFSETQ. Trimming removed 0 bases from V and 2 bases from J, with 8 bases in between. The CDR3 reads CASSLEQGQETQYF. The CDR3 DNA is TGCGCCAGCAGCTTGGAGCAGGGGCAAGAGACCCAGTACTTC.

The chain links TRBV18 to TRBJ2-3; no firm D call. This CDR3 contains 12 residues. Germline CDR1 is KGHSH and CDR2 is LQKENI. The V and J ends lost 3 bases and 6 bases respectively, with 7 bases between them. The CDR3 loop reads CASSPQVDTQYF. In nucleotides, the CDR3 is TGTGCCAGCTCACCTCAGGTTGATACGCAGTATTTT.

This sequence joins TRBV7-9 and TRBJ1-1; D possibly corresponds to TRBD1 (6 bases). The CDR3 runs to 15 residues. Germline lookup yields CDR1 SEHNR and CDR2 FQNEAQ (reference sequence). V shed 0 bases and J shed 6 bases, with 14 bases lying between them. The DNA of the CDR3 is TGTGCCAGCAGCTTAGCGCAGGGCAGGGGATCTGAAGCTTTCTTT. Encoded protein: CASSLAQGRGSEAFF.

The V gene is TRBV9, the J gene TRBJ2-7, with 9 bases matching TRBD2. This CDR3 has 17 amino acids. V was pared by 4 bases and J by 6 bases, with 17 bases of the junction left unmatched. CDR1 is SGDLS, CDR2 YYNGEE, per germline. The CDR3 loop reads CASSPISGGRAMGEQYF. The DNA of the CDR3 is TGTGCCAGCAGCCCTATCTCGGGCGGGAGGGCCATGGGCGAGCAGTACTTC. Combining the CDR3 with reference TRBV9 and TRBJ2-7 gives the whole variable domain DSGVTQTPKHLITATGQRVTLRCSPRSGDLSVYWYQQSLDQGLQFLIQYYNGEERAKGNILERFSAQQFPDLHSELNLSSLELGDSALYFCASSPISGGRAMGEQYFGPGTRLTVT.

The rearrangement uses TRBV5-1 and TRBJ1-2; 7 bases match TRBD1. The CDR3 is 13 residues long. V shed 9 bases and J 2 bases; nucleotides not matched to a gene: 7. CDR1 is SGHRS and CDR2 is YFSETQ in the germline V gene. Here the CDR3 DNA reads TGCGCCACGACGCCGGGACAGAACTATGGCTACACCTTC. The encoded protein is CATTPGQNYGYTF.

V gene TRBV4-1 combines with J gene TRBJ2-1; possibly TRBD1 for D (5 bases). Per the germline V gene, CDR1 is MGHRA and CDR2 is YSYEKL. This CDR3 spans 14 amino acids. Deletions cut 0 bases from V and 4 bases from J, with 7 bases between. As DNA, the CDR3 is TGCGCCAGCAGCCAAGATGGACAATACAATGAGCAGTTCTTC. Translating it yields CASSQDGQYNEQFF.

This chain joins TRBV6-4 and TRBJ2-1; 15 bases align to TRBD2. The junction had 12 bases not matched to a gene; V was cut back by 2 bases and J by 1 base. This CDR3 contains 21 residues. Germline lookup yields CDR1 MRHNA and CDR2 SNTAGT. The CDR3 sequence: CASSDPIIGLAGGRSYNEQFF. DNA of the CDR3: TGTGCCAGCAGTGACCCGATAATTGGACTAGCGGGAGGGCGGTCCTACAATGAGCAGTTCTTC.

The chain is built from TRBV6-5 and TRBJ2-1; 7 bases line up with TRBD2. Germline loops: CDR1 MNHEY, CDR2 SVGAGI. This CDR3 is 15 amino acids long. The ends lost 1 base at V and 6 bases at J; junction bases unmatched: 6. CDR3 protein: CASSYYGLGSNEQFF. In DNA form, the CDR3 reads TGTGCCAGCAGTTACTATGGACTAGGTTCCAATGAGCAGTTCTTC.

The J gene is TRBJ2-1, the V gene TRBV18; no definite D call. The CDR3 is 13 amino acids. V was trimmed by 5 bases and J by 6 bases, leaving 11 bases between them. CDR1 and CDR2 from the germline V gene are KGHSH and LQKENI. The CDR3 protein is CASSDGWSNEQFF. CDR3 nucleotide sequence: TGTGCCAGCTCAGACGGGTGGAGCAATGAGCAGTTCTTC.

Note on this clone: Within the sample, other DNA sequences also encode this same CDR3. This chain links TRBV18 with TRBJ2-7, with 7 bases matching TRBD1. The J segment lost 3 bases and the V segment lost 3 bases, leaving 8 bases of the junction unmatched. The CDR3 sequence is 15 residues long. Germline V gene sequence: CDR1 KGHSH, CDR2 LQKENI. CDR3 sequence (DNA): TGTGCCAGCTCACCCCTGGGGCAGGGGGACTACGAGCAGTACTTC. This codes for CASSPLGQGDYEQYF.

CDR3 loop: CASTPARQGPYEQYF. The CDR3 DNA is TGTGCCAGCACCCCGGCTCGACAGGGCCCCTACGAGCAGTACTTC. This rearrangement joins TRBV27 to TRBJ2-7; 7 bases line up with TRBD1. V gave up 7 bases and J gave up 2 bases; unmatched junction bases: 11. CDR1 is MNHEY, CDR2 SMNVEV, per germline (reference sequence). The CDR3 is 15 residues long.

The CDR3 sequence: CASSSTSVAYEQYF. The CDR3 nucleotides are TGTGCCAGTAGTTCGACTAGCGTGGCCTACGAGCAGTACTTC. The rearrangement uses TRBV19 and TRBJ2-7; 8 bases align to TRBD2. The V gene end was trimmed by 5 bases and the J gene end by 2 bases; junction bases not matched to a gene: 5. Germline loops: CDR1 LNHDA, CDR2 SQIVND (reference sequence). This CDR3 comprises 14 residues.

This chain uses TRBV7-9 with TRBJ1-4; 8 nucleotides align to TRBD1. V shed 1 base and J 8 bases; nucleotides not matched to a gene: 6. CDR3 size: 15 residues. Germline V gene lookup returns CDR1 SEHNR and CDR2 FQNEAQ (reference sequence). CDR3 in amino acids: CASSLVTGGSEKLFF. CDR3 bases: TGTGCCAGCAGCTTAGTCACAGGGGGAAGCGAAAAACTGTTTTTT.

V is TRBV7-8 and J is TRBJ2-6; 13 positions match TRBD2. Trimming cost V 5 bases and J 3 bases; bases outside gene matches: 1. From germline, CDR1 is SGHVS and CDR2 FQNEAQ. The CDR3 has 16 amino acids. The CDR3 region has the DNA TGTGCCAGCAGCCGGACTAGCGGGGGTGGGGCCAACGTCCTGACTTTC. It translates to CASSRTSGGGANVLTF.

This chain joins TRBV28 and TRBJ1-4, with 11 bases fitting TRBD1. The J segment lost 6 bases and the V segment lost 5 bases, leaving 2 bases of the junction unmatched. This CDR3 has 14 residues. Germline V gene sequence: CDR1 MDHEN, CDR2 SYDVKM. This CDR3 reads CASSRDRGYEKLFF. In nucleotides, the CDR3 is TGTGCCAGCAGTCGGGACAGGGGGTATGAAAAACTGTTTTTT.

J is TRBJ2-5 and V is TRBV29-1; tentatively, D is TRBD2 (8 bases). V lost 4 bases and J 5 bases, leaving 14 bases between the germline ends. The CDR3 is made up of 13 amino acids. Germline values: CDR1 SQVTM, CDR2 ANQGSEA. The CDR3 is CSVGGGGGETQYF. In DNA form, the CDR3 reads TGCAGCGTTGGAGGGGGCGGGGGGGAGACCCAGTACTTC.

This sequence joins TRBV5-4 and TRBJ2-7; TRBD2 matches 11 bases. CDR1 is SGHNT and CDR2 is YYREEE in the germline V gene (reference sequence). J was trimmed by 7 bases and V by 0 bases; bases with no gene match: 3. The CDR3 is made up of 14 amino acids. The CDR3 region has the DNA TGTGCCAGCAGCTTGGTTACTAGCGGGGGTGAGCAGTACTTC. Its protein product is CASSLVTSGGEQYF.

This chain joins TRBV28 and TRBJ2-7, with TRBD2 matching 9 bases. The V gene's germline CDR1 is MDHEN and CDR2 SYDVKM. CDR3 length: 14 residues. Trimming removed 5 bases from V and 7 bases from J; junction bases left unmatched: 9. The CDR3 DNA reads as TGTGCCAGCAGTGGGCGGGAGGGCCGGGTGGAGCAGTACTTC. Amino acid sequence: CASSGREGRVEQYF.